Listed here is a single T cell receptor (beta chain). The source of the sample is a study of shared clonotypes between healthy human individuals. Study information: The study enrolled a couple of women and three men aged 18 to 49.

V gave up 7 bases and J gave up 14 bases; unmatched junction bases: 15. CDR1 is SEHNR, CDR2 FQNEAQ, per germline (reference sequence). This CDR3 is built from 16 residues. The healthy adult donors were HIV-negative and reported no recent acute infections or vaccinations. Unsorted samples relied on 89 million or so PBMCs, which served as the source of genomic DNA. At deep level, the assay was performed. Sequencing used immunoSEQ multiplex PCR; TCRdb keeps in-frame clones, though not all of them. The sample lists roughly 500,000 clones, roughly 80% occurring once. The specimen sequenced was PBMCs. This receptor was taken from a woman in her forties in good health. Some clones in this sample may be carry-over from other donors' samples. The rearrangement links TRBV7-9 to TRBJ2-1; 15 bases agree with TRBD2. CDR3 sequence reads: CASTNSGTSGGSMKFF. CDR3 DNA: TGTGCCAGCACCAACTCCGGGACTAGCGGGGGGTCAATGAAGTTCTTC.